This T cell receptor (beta chain) originates from a study of Ad26.COV2.S vaccination and SARS-CoV-2 variants. Study overall: Vaccine-arm donor from the placebo-controlled COV1001 Ad26.COV2.S trial. The study gave Ad26.COV2.S intramuscularly, once or twice 56 days apart.

In the case of this clone: This specimen includes other DNA sequences encoding the same CDR3.

Trimming took 5 bases from V and 4 from J; bases not matched to a gene: 3. Germline V gene sequence: CDR1 MNHEY, CDR2 SMNVEV (reference sequence). The CDR3 spans 13 residues. Indicated treatment: over 15 received Ad26.COV2.S at low or high dose, single or two shots; 5 received placebo; per-sample allocation not given. Sample collection was performed on day 63 after the first vaccine or placebo injection. Based in Boston, the donor was an adult of 18-55 years. It was Wuhan-strain SARS-CoV-2 spike that the Ad26 vaccine vector expressed. Clones were read by immunoSEQ multiplex PCR, and TCRdb kept only the in-frame ones, dropping some. The repertoire holds some 480,000 clones, roughly 85% seen once, with 9.5% to 15% in the top ten.

Sequenced material: peripheral blood, taken in a trial of Ad26.COV2.S vaccine versus placebo. V gene TRBV27 combines with J gene TRBJ1-2; 8 bases line up with TRBD1. The source is a person aged 18-60 years who received the Ad26.COV2.S COVID-19 vaccine or a placebo. The CDR3 DNA is TGTGCCAGCAGTCCCGGACAGGGCTATGGCTACACCTTC. It yields the protein CASSPGQGYGYTF.